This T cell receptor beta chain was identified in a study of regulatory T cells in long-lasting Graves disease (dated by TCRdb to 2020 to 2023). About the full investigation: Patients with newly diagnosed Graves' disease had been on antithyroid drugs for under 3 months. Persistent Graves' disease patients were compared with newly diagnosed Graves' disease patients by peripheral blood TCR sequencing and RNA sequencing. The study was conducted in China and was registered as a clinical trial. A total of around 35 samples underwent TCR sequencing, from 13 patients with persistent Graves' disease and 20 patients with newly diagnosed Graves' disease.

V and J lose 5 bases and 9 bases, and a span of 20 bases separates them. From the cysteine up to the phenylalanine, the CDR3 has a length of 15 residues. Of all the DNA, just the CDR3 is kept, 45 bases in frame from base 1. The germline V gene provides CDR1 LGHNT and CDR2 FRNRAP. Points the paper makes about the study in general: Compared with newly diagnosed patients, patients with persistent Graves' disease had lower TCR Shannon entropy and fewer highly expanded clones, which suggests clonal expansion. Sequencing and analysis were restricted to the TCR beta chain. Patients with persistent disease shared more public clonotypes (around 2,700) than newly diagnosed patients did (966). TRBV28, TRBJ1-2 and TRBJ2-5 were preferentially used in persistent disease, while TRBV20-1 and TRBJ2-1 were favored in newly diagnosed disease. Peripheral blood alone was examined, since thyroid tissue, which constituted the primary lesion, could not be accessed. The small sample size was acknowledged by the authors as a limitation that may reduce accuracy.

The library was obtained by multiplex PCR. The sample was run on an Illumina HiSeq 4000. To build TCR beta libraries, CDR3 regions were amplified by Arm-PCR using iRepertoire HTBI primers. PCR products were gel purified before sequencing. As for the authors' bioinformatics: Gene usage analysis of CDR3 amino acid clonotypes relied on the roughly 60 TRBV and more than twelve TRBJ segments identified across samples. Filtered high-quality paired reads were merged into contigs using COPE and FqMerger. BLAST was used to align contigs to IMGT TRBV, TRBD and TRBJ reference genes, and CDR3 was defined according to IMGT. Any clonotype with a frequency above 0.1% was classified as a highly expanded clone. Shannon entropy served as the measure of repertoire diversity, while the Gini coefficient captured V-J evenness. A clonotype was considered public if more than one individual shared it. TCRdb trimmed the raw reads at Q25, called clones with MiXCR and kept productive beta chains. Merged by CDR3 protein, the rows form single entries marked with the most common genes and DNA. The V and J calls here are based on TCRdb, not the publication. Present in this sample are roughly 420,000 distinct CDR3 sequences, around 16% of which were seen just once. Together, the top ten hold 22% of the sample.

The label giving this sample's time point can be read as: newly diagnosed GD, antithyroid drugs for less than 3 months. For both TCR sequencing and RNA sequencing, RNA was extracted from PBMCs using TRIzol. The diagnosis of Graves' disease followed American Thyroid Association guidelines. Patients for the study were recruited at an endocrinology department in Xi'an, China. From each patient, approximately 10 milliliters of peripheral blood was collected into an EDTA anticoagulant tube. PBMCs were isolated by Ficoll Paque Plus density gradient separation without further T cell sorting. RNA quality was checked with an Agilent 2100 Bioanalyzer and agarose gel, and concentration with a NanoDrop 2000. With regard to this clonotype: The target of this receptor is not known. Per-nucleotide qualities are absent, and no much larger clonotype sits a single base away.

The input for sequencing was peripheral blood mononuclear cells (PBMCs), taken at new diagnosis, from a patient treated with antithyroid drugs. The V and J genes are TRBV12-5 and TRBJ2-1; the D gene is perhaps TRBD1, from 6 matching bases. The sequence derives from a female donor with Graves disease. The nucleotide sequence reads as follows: TGTGCTAGTGGTCCCCCCGGGACAACCCCCCCTGAGCAGTTCTTC. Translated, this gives CASGPPGTTPPEQFF. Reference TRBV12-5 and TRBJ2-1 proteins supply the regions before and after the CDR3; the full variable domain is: DARVTQTPRHKVTEMGQEVTMRCQPILGHNTVFWYRQTMMQGLELLAYFRNRAPLDDSGMPKDRFSAEMPDATLATLKIQPSEPRDSAVYFCASGPPGTTPPEQFFGPGTRLTVL.